These 32 T cell receptor beta chains were sequenced from one sample in a study of blood T cell repertoires in COVID-19 (TCRdb year 2020). Library prep was done by the immunoSEQ multiplex PCR assay. Drawn from immuneACCESS, this table holds only the in-frame rearrangements with V and J called that TCRdb kept. Clones are partly lost; checked studies trace under half to an unresolved V gene and leave the rest unexplained. This sample lists 150,000 or so clones; roughly 87% were detected once. The ten top clones hold roughly 4% of the sample. Material for sequencing was PBMCs or T cells enriched from blood (not recorded which). These receptors were collected from a woman between 40 and 55 years old who had been exposed to COVID-19.

The chain recombines TRBV19 with TRBJ2-7; the D gene is possibly TRBD2 (5 bases). Trimming stripped 6 bases from V and 5 bases from J, with 17 bases between. The CDR3 is made up of 14 amino acids. The V gene's germline CDR1 is LNHDA and CDR2 SQIVND (reference sequence). DNA for the CDR3: TGTGCCAGTAGCCGGGGAGAAGGGTCGCACGAGCAGTACTTC. Translated, it gives CASSRGEGSHEQYF.

DNA for the CDR3: TGTGCCAGTAGTAAAAATCCAGGGGGCACTTTCTCTGGAAACACCATATATTTT. Translated: CASSKNPGGTFSGNTIYF. The rearrangement joins TRBV19 to TRBJ1-3; 8 positions match TRBD1. This CDR3 spans 18 amino acids. J gave up 0 bases and V 4 bases, and 11 bases lay outside the gene matches. Looked up from germline, CDR1 is LNHDA and CDR2 is SQIVND (reference sequence).

This rearrangement joins TRBV7-9 to TRBJ2-1, with 13 bases aligning to TRBD2. J was trimmed by 6 bases and V by 6 bases; bases with no gene match: 5. Germline V gene data show CDR1 as SEHNR and CDR2 as FQNEAQ (reference sequence). CDR3 length: 15 residues. The CDR3 spells CASSRLAGGLNEQFF. The DNA of the CDR3 is TGTGCCAGCAGTCGACTAGCGGGGGGCCTCAATGAGCAGTTCTTC.

The chain uses TRBV5-8 and TRBJ2-1, with 14 bases that match TRBD2. J gave up 7 bases and V 3 bases, and 6 bases lay outside the gene matches. CDR3 length equals 16 residues. CDR1 and CDR2 (germline): SGHTS, YDEGEE. DNA for the CDR3: TGTGCCAGCAGCTACGTGGGGACTAGCGGGAGAAATGAGCAGTTCTTC. This sequence encodes CASSYVGTSGRNEQFF.

J is TRBJ2-1 and V is TRBV4-1; TRBD2 matches at 7 bases. V shed 4 bases and J 5 bases; nucleotides not matched to a gene: 11. Germline CDR1 and CDR2: MGHRA and YSYEKL. This CDR3 contains 16 residues. CDR3 nucleotides: TGCGCCAGCAGCCTCTTAGGTCTAGCGGTTAACAATGAGCAGTTCTTC. Its translation: CASSLLGLAVNNEQFF.

This rearrangement joins TRBV6-1 to TRBJ2-7; 7 nucleotides align to TRBD1. J gave up 0 bases and V 3 bases, and 8 bases lay outside the gene matches. The CDR3 runs 16 residues. Germline-derived CDR1 and CDR2 are MNHNS and SASEGT. CDR3 loop: CASSDYTGVSSYEQYF. In DNA form, the CDR3 reads TGTGCCAGCAGTGATTACACAGGGGTGAGCTCCTACGAGCAGTACTTC.

V gene TRBV9 combines with J gene TRBJ1-1; TRBD1 aligns across 7 bases. V trimming: 5 bases; J trimming: 4 bases; junction bases outside the gene matches: 5. Germline CDR1 and CDR2: SGDLS and YYNGEE. This CDR3 is built from 13 residues. The CDR3 protein is CASSGQAGTEAFF. The DNA of the CDR3 is TGTGCCAGCAGTGGACAGGCGGGCACTGAAGCTTTCTTT.

The chain combines TRBV5-6 with TRBJ2-3; D is undetermined. Deletions cut 5 bases from V and 1 base from J, with 5 bases between. Germline CDR1 reads SGHDT; CDR2 reads YYEEEE. This CDR3 spans 12 amino acids. The CDR3 here is CASRRGTDTQYF. The CDR3 coding sequence is TGTGCCAGCAGGAGAGGCACAGATACGCAGTATTTT.

The chain carries TRBV9 and TRBJ2-6; perhaps TRBD1 as D (5 bases). CDR1 SGDLS and CDR2 YYNGEE come from the germline V gene. V was cut by 3 bases and J by 2 bases, with 12 bases left in between. The CDR3 is 16 residues long. CDR3 nucleotide sequence: TGTGCCAGCAGCGATCAGGGTTTGACTGGGGCCAACGTCCTGACTTTC. Translating it yields CASSDQGLTGANVLTF.

The gene calls are TRBV6-5 and TRBJ1-4, with 8 nucleotides matching TRBD1. In germline, CDR1 is MNHEY, CDR2 SVGAGI. After removal of 5 bases from V and 8 bases from J, the junction contained 10 bases not matched to a gene. The CDR3 has 15 residues. CDR3 loop: CASSLFRGLREKLFF. Written as DNA, the CDR3 is TGTGCCAGCAGTCTTTTCAGGGGGCTGAGGGAAAAACTGTTTTTT.

This clone was found once. The chain is built from TRBV5-8 and TRBJ1-5; the match to TRBD1 covers 7 bases. Germline assignment: CDR1 SGHTS and CDR2 YDEGEE. J gave up 3 bases and V 4 bases, and 7 bases lay outside the gene matches. The CDR3 runs to 15 residues. The CDR3 nucleotides are TGTGCCAGCAGCGCCCGGGACAGAATCAATCAGCCCCAGCATTTT. Translating it yields CASSARDRINQPQHF.

The gene calls are TRBV10-3 and TRBJ2-7; 11 positions match TRBD2. V lost 6 bases to trimming and J lost 2 bases; unmatched junction nucleotides: 12. The CDR3 spans 17 residues. CDR1 ENHRY and CDR2 SYGVKD come from the germline V gene. CDR3 DNA: TGTGCCATCAGCCCCGGGACTAGCGGAAGGGGTGCCTACGAGCAGTACTTC. Protein sequence: CAISPGTSGRGAYEQYF.

The chain links TRBV11-2 to TRBJ1-1; the D gene is possibly TRBD1 (6 bases). The CDR3 is made up of 14 amino acids. The germline V gene encodes CDR1 SGHAT and CDR2 FQNNGV. With 6 bases removed from V and 4 bases from J, the gap between germline ends came to 15 bases. The CDR3 spells CASSQTGMSTEAFF. The CDR3 nucleotides read TGTGCCAGCAGTCAGACAGGTATGAGCACTGAAGCTTTCTTT.

This clone was counted once. V gene TRBV15 combines with J gene TRBJ2-3; possibly TRBD2 for D (6 bases). Trimming took 5 bases from V and 2 from J, leaving 14 bases between them. The CDR3 runs 15 residues. Germline lookup yields CDR1 LNHNV and CDR2 YYDKDF (reference sequence). CDR3 sequence: CATSLTRGDTDTQYF. CDR3 nucleotide sequence: TGTGCCACCAGCCTGACTAGAGGCGACACAGATACGCAGTATTTT.

This rearrangement joins TRBV5-1 to TRBJ1-4, with 12 bases that match TRBD1. V dropped 3 bases and J dropped 8; count of bases not matched to a gene: 8. Germline CDR1 and CDR2: SGHRS and YFSETQ. The CDR3 consists of 16 residues. CDR3 amino acids: CASSSQPGQGAEKLFF. In DNA, the CDR3 is TGCGCCAGCAGCTCTCAACCGGGACAGGGGGCGGAAAAACTGTTTTTT.

The rearrangement joins TRBV4-3 to TRBJ2-1, with TRBD2 matching 10 bases. Germline values: CDR1 LGHNA, CDR2 YSLEER. V lost 0 bases and J lost 4; bases outside the gene matches: 6. This CDR3 spans 17 amino acids. This CDR3 reads CASSQEHGLAVYNEQFF. DNA for the CDR3: TGCGCCAGCAGCCAAGAACACGGACTAGCGGTTTACAATGAGCAGTTCTTC.

This rearrangement joins TRBV19 to TRBJ2-6, with D perhaps TRBD2 (5 bases). Germline assignment: CDR1 LNHDA and CDR2 SQIVND (reference sequence). This CDR3 is 15 amino acids long. V was shortened by 3 bases and J by 0 bases, with 6 bases between the two germline ends. CDR3 amino acids: CASSIGGSGANVLTF. Written as DNA, the CDR3 is TGTGCCAGTAGTATCGGAGGCTCTGGGGCCAACGTCCTGACTTTC.

The rearrangement joins TRBV5-1 to TRBJ1-2; possibly TRBD1 for D (5 bases). Trimming took off 7 bases at V and 0 bases at J, with 10 bases between the two ends. CDR1 and CDR2 from the germline V gene are SGHRS and YFSETQ. The CDR3 has 13 amino acids. CDR3 residues: CASHKGTNYGYTF. The CDR3 DNA reads as TGCGCCAGCCATAAGGGGACTAACTATGGCTACACCTTC.

The chain is built from TRBV10-2 and TRBJ2-7; 11 bases are a match to TRBD2. Trimming at V came to 4 bases and at J to 7 bases, leaving 12 bases not matched to a gene. CDR3 length equals 16 residues. CDR1 and CDR2 from the germline V gene are WSHSY and SAAADI. This CDR3 is CASSAPRLAGSLEQYF. The CDR3 DNA follows: TGCGCCAGCAGTGCCCCCCGACTAGCGGGATCCCTGGAGCAGTACTTC.

The gene calls are TRBV6-6 and TRBJ1-6; D remains unclear. The ends were cut back, 7 bases at V and 7 bases at J, with 14 bases in the middle. Germline V gives CDR1 MNHNY, CDR2 SVGAGI (reference sequence). The CDR3 covers 14 residues. CDR3 protein: CASTPETWNSPLHF. The CDR3 nucleotides read TGTGCCAGCACCCCGGAGACCTGGAATTCACCCCTCCACTTT.

The V and J genes are TRBV6-1 and TRBJ1-3, with D perhaps TRBD1 (6 bases). Germline CDR1 is MNHNS and CDR2 is SASEGT. The CDR3 consists of 14 residues. Trimming removed 2 bases from V and 2 bases from J, with 7 bases in between. The CDR3 coding sequence is TGTGCCAGCAGTGAAAAGGGGGCTGGAAACACCATATATTTT. This encodes CASSEKGAGNTIYF.

The rearrangement joins TRBV5-4 to TRBJ2-1, with 12 positions matching TRBD2. CDR3 size: 16 residues. The germline V gene encodes CDR1 SGHNT and CDR2 YYREEE (reference sequence). The V gene end was trimmed by 4 bases and the J gene end by 4 bases; junction bases not matched to a gene: 6. CDR3 coding DNA: TGTGCCAGCAGCCCTCTAGGACTAGCGGGGTACAATGAGCAGTTCTTC. It yields the protein CASSPLGLAGYNEQFF.

The gene calls are TRBV7-9 and TRBJ2-7; possibly TRBD1 for D (5 bases). Germline V gene data show CDR1 as SEHNR and CDR2 as FQNEAQ (reference sequence). Trimming removed 3 bases at V and 7 bases at J, with 19 bases between. This CDR3 has 15 amino acids. CDR3 loop: CASSLMMGRSEEQYF. CDR3 nucleotide sequence: TGTGCCAGCAGCTTGATGATGGGGCGGTCAGAGGAGCAGTACTTC.

The genes are TRBV3-1 (or the pseudogene TRBV3-2) and TRBJ1-2; weak D call: TRBD1 (5 bases). The germline V gene has CDR1 LGHDT and CDR2 YNNKEL (reference sequence). The ends were cut back, 0 bases at V and 2 bases at J, with 10 bases in the middle. The CDR3 length is 15 residues. The CDR3 DNA reads as TGTGCCAGCAGCCAAGAATTCGGGGGAAACTATGGCTACACCTTC. It translates to CASSQEFGGNYGYTF.

CDR3 in DNA: TGTGCCAGCAGCGGGAGGGGTTCGGGCACAGATACGCAGTATTTT. This encodes CASSGRGSGTDTQYF. The chain recombines TRBV9 with TRBJ2-3, with D perhaps TRBD2 (6 bases). The V gene lost 3 bases and the J gene lost 1 base, with 12 bases spanning the gap. Per germline, CDR1 SGDLS and CDR2 YYNGEE. This CDR3 is 15 amino acids long.

The chain is built from TRBV10-1 and TRBJ2-1; 9 bases are shared with TRBD1. Germline-derived CDR1 and CDR2 are WNHNN and SYGVQD (reference sequence). Trimming cost V 0 bases and J 5 bases; bases outside gene matches: 11. This CDR3 spans 18 amino acids. CDR3 DNA sequence: TGCGCCAGCAGTGAGTCGCGCGGGGACAGGGTGGGCCACAATGAGCAGTTCTTC. This encodes CASSESRGDRVGHNEQFF.

The chain is built from TRBV28 and TRBJ2-7, with D possibly matching TRBD1 (6 bases). This CDR3 is 12 amino acids long. Germline V CDR1 and CDR2: MDHEN, SYDVKM. Between the trimmed V and J ends, which lost 8 bases and 2 bases, there was a span of 10 bases. Written as DNA, the CDR3 is TGTGCCAGCGCCAGGGGACCCTACGAGCAGTACTTC. It encodes CASARGPYEQYF. Full variable domain (outside the CDR3, taken from reference TRBV28 and TRBJ2-7): DVKVTQSSRYLVKRTGEKVFLECVQDMDHENMFWYRQDPGLGLRLIYFSYDVKMKEKGDIPEGYSVSREKKERFSLILESASTNQTSMYLCASARGPYEQYFGPGTRLTVT.

The chain combines TRBV24-1 with TRBJ2-1; no clear D. The V gene's germline CDR1 is KGHDR and CDR2 SFDVKD. The CDR3 runs to 13 residues. V was trimmed by 1 base and J by 6 bases, leaving 6 bases between them. CDR3 DNA: TGTGCCACCAGTGATTTACCCAGCAATGAGCAGTTCTTC. This encodes CATSDLPSNEQFF.

This clone came up a few times. The chain employs TRBV27 and TRBJ1-3, with a tentative D call TRBD1 (6 bases). Germline values: CDR1 MNHEY, CDR2 SMNVEV (reference sequence). This CDR3 spans 16 amino acids. The V gene lost 5 bases and the J gene lost 0 bases, with 14 bases spanning the gap. The CDR3 region has the DNA TGTGCCAGCAGTACCTCGACAGGAGCCTCTGGAAACACCATATATTTT. Translation: CASSTSTGASGNTIYF.

This chain connects TRBV6-4 to TRBJ1-1; D gene ambiguous. The ends were cut back, 3 bases at V and 2 bases at J, with 16 bases in the middle. Germline values: CDR1 MRHNA, CDR2 SNTAGT. The CDR3 spans 16 residues. The CDR3 is CASSESFGKINTEAFF. DNA of the CDR3: TGTGCCAGCAGTGAAAGTTTTGGCAAGATTAACACTGAAGCTTTCTTT.

This clone was found once. This sequence joins TRBV28 and TRBJ2-1; 9 bases line up with TRBD2. Germline assignment: CDR1 MDHEN and CDR2 SYDVKM. This CDR3 is built from 15 residues. V trimming: 4 bases; J trimming: 3 bases; junction bases outside the gene matches: 4. The CDR3, as DNA: TGTGCCAGCAGTTGGGCTAGCGGGAACTACAATGAGCAGTTCTTC. Protein product: CASSWASGNYNEQFF.

CDR3 amino acids: CAISNRGTNEKLFF. The CDR3 DNA reads TGTGCCATCAGTAACAGGGGAACTAATGAAAAACTGTTTTTT. This chain joins TRBV10-3 and TRBJ1-4; 7 nucleotides match TRBD1. Trimming took 5 bases from V and 1 from J; bases not matched to a gene: 1. There are 14 residues in the CDR3. Germline V CDR1 and CDR2: ENHRY, SYGVKD.